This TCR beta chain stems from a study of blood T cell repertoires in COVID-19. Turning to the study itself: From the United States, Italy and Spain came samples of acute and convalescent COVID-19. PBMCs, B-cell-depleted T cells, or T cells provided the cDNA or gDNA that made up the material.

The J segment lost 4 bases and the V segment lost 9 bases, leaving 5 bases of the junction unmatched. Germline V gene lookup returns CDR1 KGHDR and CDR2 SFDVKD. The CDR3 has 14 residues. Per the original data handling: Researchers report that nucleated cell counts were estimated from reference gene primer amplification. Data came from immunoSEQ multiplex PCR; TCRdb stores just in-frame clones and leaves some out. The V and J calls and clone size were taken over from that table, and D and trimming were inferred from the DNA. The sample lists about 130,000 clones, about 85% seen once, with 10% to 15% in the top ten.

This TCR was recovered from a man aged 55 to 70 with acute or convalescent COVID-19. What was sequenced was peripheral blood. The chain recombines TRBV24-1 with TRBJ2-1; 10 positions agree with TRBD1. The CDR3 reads CATAGTGAYNEQFF. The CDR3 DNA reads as TGTGCCACCGCGGGGACAGGGGCATACAATGAGCAGTTCTTC.